One sample yielded the 20 T cell receptor beta chains listed below, sequenced in a study of blood T cells in healthy people across ages (dated by TCRdb to 2014 to 2015). The receptor library was made with 5' RACE. TCRdb lists the instrument as Illumina HiSeq 2500. A second PCR of roughly 7 to 11 cycles was performed with a sample-barcoded 5' primer and a J-beta primer mix. In-frame beta chains were kept once TCRdb had trimmed the public reads at Q25 with fastp and called clones with MiXCR. Rows matching on CDR3 protein sequence are summarized as one entry with the most common DNA and genes. The sample profile shows approximately 1.5 million distinct CDR3 sequences; almost 35% of them were found once. Jointly, the top ten make up 10% to 12% of the sample. Input material: blood. These receptor sequences come from a woman in her twenties or thirties in good health.

As to this clonotype: Compared with germline, one end of the junction differs, possibly owing to a read error. V usage is TRBV28 and J usage is TRBJ1-5; no reliable D call. The length of the CDR3 is 13 residues. CDR1 MDHEN and CDR2 SYDVKM come from the germline V gene. The CDR3 is CASRLYPNQPQHF. CDR3 in DNA: TGTGCCAGCAGGTTATACCCAAATCAGCCCCAGCATTTT.

The chain links TRBV29-1 to TRBJ1-1; no clear D. CDR1 is SQVTM, CDR2 ANQGSEA, per germline. V lost 4 bases to trimming and J lost 1 base, with 16 bases between them. CDR3 length equals 15 residues. This CDR3 reads CSVAEGGWRNTEAFF. The CDR3 DNA reads as TGCAGCGTTGCAGAGGGAGGGTGGAGGAACACTGAAGCTTTCTTT.

This clonotype was found once. The gene calls are TRBV7-9 and TRBJ1-4; D perhaps matches TRBD1 (6 bases). With 1 base removed from V and 2 bases from J, the gap between germline ends came to 17 bases. The CDR3 extends over 18 amino acids. Germline CDR1 and CDR2: SEHNR and FQNEAQ (reference sequence). The CDR3, as DNA: TGTGCCAGCAGCTTAGGTACAGGGAGTGCGAAGACTAATGAAAAACTGTTTTTT. Residues: CASSLGTGSAKTNEKLFF.

The chain combines TRBV27 with TRBJ2-2; D might be TRBD1 (7 bases). The CDR3 runs 16 residues. Germline CDR1 reads MNHEY; CDR2 reads SMNVEV (reference sequence). Trimming pared 6 bases from V and 5 bases from J, leaving 19 bases between. CDR3 residues: CASRGGTGTATGELFF. The CDR3 DNA is TGTGCCAGCAGGGGGGGAACCGGGACAGCGACCGGGGAGCTGTTTTTT.

This clonotype was counted many times. The V gene is TRBV11-2, the J gene TRBJ2-3; D ambiguous. This CDR3 comprises 14 residues. Germline CDR1 reads SGHAT; CDR2 reads FQNNGV. With 2 bases removed from V and 7 bases from J, the gap between germline ends came to 13 bases. In DNA, the CDR3 is TGTGCCAGCAGCTTAAGCTTAATGTCATATACGCAGTATTTT. Protein product: CASSLSLMSYTQYF.

This clonotype has a handful of counts. The chain has TRBV20-1 and TRBJ1-4; no reliable D call. This CDR3 is built from 15 residues. The V end was cut by 6 bases, the J end by 10 bases, with 24 bases between. Germline V gives CDR1 DFQATT, CDR2 SNEGSKA (reference sequence). CDR3 bases: TGCAGTGCGCGAAAAACGGGAGTAGTTGGCGGAAAACTGTTTTTT. Translating gives CSARKTGVVGGKLFF.

This clonotype was seen at least ten times. V usage is TRBV5-4 and J usage is TRBJ2-7, with 9 positions matching TRBD2. The J segment lost 6 bases and the V segment lost 3 bases, leaving 1 base of the junction unmatched. CDR1 is SGHNT and CDR2 is YYREEE in the germline V gene (reference sequence). The CDR3 contains 12 residues. CDR3 nucleotides: TGTGCCAGCAGCTCGACTAGCGGCGAGCAGTACTTC. It specifies CASSSTSGEQYF.

About this clonotype itself: Relative to the germline gene, one junction end is altered; a read error may explain this. This sequence joins TRBV4-1 and TRBJ1-4, with 9 bases fitting TRBD1. The CDR3 has 15 residues. Germline V gene data show CDR1 as MGHRA and CDR2 as YSYEKL. The DNA for the CDR3 is TGCGCCCGCAGCCACACGAGACAGGGGGACCTAGAACTGTTTTTT. It yields the protein CARSHTRQGDLELFF.

This rearrangement joins TRBV4-1 to TRBJ2-1; possibly TRBD2 for D (6 bases). This CDR3 comprises 17 residues. Trimming cost V 1 base and J 2 bases, with 15 bases left between them. The germline V gene has CDR1 MGHRA and CDR2 YSYEKL. The CDR3 nucleotides are TGCGCCAGCAGCCAAGTCGCGGCGGGGCTCACCTACAATGAGCAGTTCTTC. Its protein is CASSQVAAGLTYNEQFF.

This clonotype was seen a few times. This chain joins TRBV28 and TRBJ2-7, with D possibly being TRBD1 (6 bases). Deletions cut 4 bases from V and 3 bases from J, with 16 bases between. The CDR3 has 15 residues. Germline V lookup: CDR1 MDHEN, CDR2 SYDVKM. CDR3 sequence: CASSSPPTGIYEQYF. In nucleotides, the CDR3 is TGTGCCAGCAGTTCCCCGCCAACAGGGATCTACGAGCAGTACTTC.

The V and J genes are TRBV27 and TRBJ2-7; 15 nucleotides agree with TRBD2. The CDR3 runs to 17 residues. Germline CDR1 is MNHEY and CDR2 is SMNVEV (reference sequence). V trimming: 6 bases; J trimming: 3 bases; junction bases outside the gene matches: 9. CDR3 in amino acids: CASSSGTSGGRVYEQYF. In DNA form, the CDR3 reads TGTGCCAGCAGCTCCGGGACTAGCGGGGGGAGGGTCTACGAGCAGTACTTC.

The genes are TRBV6-4 and TRBJ1-1, with 8 bases aligning to TRBD1. The CDR3 runs to 17 residues. The J segment lost 0 bases and the V segment lost 6 bases, leaving 12 bases of the junction unmatched. Per germline, CDR1 MRHNA and CDR2 SNTAGT. The CDR3 loop reads CASSSGTGGFMNTEAFF. CDR3 nucleotides: TGTGCCAGCAGCTCCGGGACAGGCGGATTCATGAACACTGAAGCTTTCTTT.

This chain connects TRBV20-1 to TRBJ2-7; D may be TRBD1 or TRBD2 (5 bases each). This CDR3 region has 12 residues. Trimming pared 5 bases from V and 7 bases from J, leaving 15 bases between. Germline CDR1 and CDR2: DFQATT and SNEGSKA (reference sequence). The CDR3 loop reads CSAARDVREQYF. As DNA, the CDR3 is TGCAGTGCTGCCCGGGACGTAAGAGAGCAGTACTTC.

This clonotype was recorded a few times. The chain couples TRBV6-4 to TRBJ1-6; TRBD1 aligns across 7 bases. Germline CDR1 MRHNA, CDR2 SNTAGT. The junction had 3 bases not matched to a gene; V was cut back by 3 bases and J by 4 bases. The CDR3 extends over 15 amino acids. The CDR3 reads CASSETTGYNSPLHF. For the CDR3, the DNA is TGTGCCAGCAGTGAGACGACAGGGTATAATTCACCCCTCCACTTT.

This chain links TRBV5-8 with TRBJ2-2, with TRBD1 as a possible D gene (6 bases). V dropped 5 bases and J dropped 6 bases, with 17 bases sitting between them. Per the germline V gene, CDR1 is SGHTS and CDR2 is YDEGEE. CDR3 length: 15 residues. The CDR3 here is CASRTDRLRAGELFF. The CDR3 DNA sequence: TGTGCCAGCAGAACCGACAGGCTTAGGGCCGGGGAGCTGTTTTTT.

Of note for this clonotype: A read error may be the cause here, since a much bigger clone is one base away. The rearrangement joins TRBV4-1 to TRBJ2-5; D uncertain. The V and J ends lost 1 base and 1 base respectively, with 10 bases between them. CDR3 length: 15 amino acids. The germline V gene encodes CDR1 MGHRA and CDR2 YSYEKL. CDR3 region: CASSQAEQTQETQYF. As DNA, the CDR3 is TGCGCCAGCAGCCAAGCGGAACAGACCCAAGAGACCCAGTACTTC.

There are a few counts of this clonotype. V is TRBV20-1 and J is TRBJ2-3; 9 bases line up with TRBD2. The CDR3 contains 14 residues. Germline CDR1 is DFQATT and CDR2 is SNEGSKA (reference sequence). V dropped 5 bases and J dropped 3; count of bases not matched to a gene: 6. For the CDR3, the DNA is TGCAGTGCTCCCCTAGCGGGGAGAACAGATACGCAGTATTTT. It translates to CSAPLAGRTDTQYF.

This clonotype was observed many times. CDR3 protein: CSASQLGETQYF. The DNA for the CDR3 is TGCAGTGCTTCTCAGCTAGGAGAGACCCAGTACTTC. This chain uses TRBV20-1 with TRBJ2-5; D call uncertain. The germline gives CDR1 DFQATT, CDR2 SNEGSKA (reference sequence). This CDR3 spans 12 amino acids. V lost 5 bases and J 4 bases, leaving 11 bases between the germline ends.

This clonotype occurred many times. The V call is TRBV4-1, the J call TRBJ2-7, with D maybe TRBD1 (6 bases). Per germline, CDR1 MGHRA and CDR2 YSYEKL. The CDR3 runs 13 residues. V was pared by 4 bases and J by 5 bases, with 12 bases between. The CDR3, as DNA: TGCGCCAGCAGCCTGTACCCAGGGGACGAGCAGTACTTC. Translated: CASSLYPGDEQYF.

As to this clonotype: At one of its ends the junction is not consistent with the germline gene, which may arise from a read error. The chain couples TRBV5-1 to TRBJ2-5; 10 bases align to TRBD2. CDR3 length: 17 residues. CDR1 and CDR2 from the germline V gene are SGHRS and YFSETQ. The CDR3 here is CASNLGSSGSLEETQYF. For the CDR3, the DNA is TGCGCCAGCAACTTGGGGTCTAGCGGGAGCTTAGAAGAGACCCAGTACTTC. Variable domain in full (rest from reference TRBV5-1 and TRBJ2-5): KAGVTQTPRYLIKTRGQQVTLSCSPISGHRSVSWYQQTPGQGLQFLFEYFSETQRNKGNFPGRFSGRQFSNSRSEMNVSTLELGDSALYLCASNLGSSGSLEETQYFGPGTRLLVL.